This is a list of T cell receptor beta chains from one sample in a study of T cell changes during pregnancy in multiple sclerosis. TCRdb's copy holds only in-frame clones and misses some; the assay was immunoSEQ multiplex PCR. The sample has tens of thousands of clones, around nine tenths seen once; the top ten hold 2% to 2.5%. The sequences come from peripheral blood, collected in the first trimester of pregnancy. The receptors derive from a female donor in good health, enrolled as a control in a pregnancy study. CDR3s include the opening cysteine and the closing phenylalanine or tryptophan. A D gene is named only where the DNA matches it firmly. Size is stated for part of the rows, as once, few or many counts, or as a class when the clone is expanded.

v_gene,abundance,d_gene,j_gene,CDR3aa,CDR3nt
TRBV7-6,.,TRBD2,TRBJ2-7,CASSLRGGRYYEQYF,TGTGCCAGCAGCTTACGGGGCGGGAGGTACTACGAGCAGTACTTC
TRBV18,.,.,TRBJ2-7,CASSLRQGPYEQYF,TGTGCCAGCTCACTTCGTCAGGGCCCCTACGAGCAGTACTTC
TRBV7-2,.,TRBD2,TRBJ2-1,CASSFLSGRAIYEQFF,TGTGCCAGCAGCTTCCTTAGCGGGAGGGCGATCTATGAGCAGTTCTTC
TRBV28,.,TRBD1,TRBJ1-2,CASSLLLQGQVGYTF,TGTGCCAGCAGTTTACTTTTACAGGGGCAGGTGGGCTACACCTTC
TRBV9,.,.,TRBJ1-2,CASSAIAGGRTGGYTF,TGTGCCAGCAGCGCCATTGCGGGGGGTCGAACTGGTGGCTACACCTTC
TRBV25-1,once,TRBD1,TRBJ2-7,CASSEWPDRGGEQYF,TGTGCCAGCAGTGAATGGCCGGACAGGGGAGGCGAGCAGTACTTC
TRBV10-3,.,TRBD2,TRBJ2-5,CAISESGAGGEETQYF,TGTGCCATCAGTGAGTCTGGAGCGGGAGGGGAAGAGACCCAGTACTTC
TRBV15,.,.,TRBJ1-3,CATSRARISGNTIYF,TGTGCCACCAGCAGAGCCCGTATCTCTGGAAACACCATATATTTT
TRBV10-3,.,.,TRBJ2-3,CAISEPTRTSLADTQYF,TGTGCCATCAGTGAGCCAACACGAACTAGTCTAGCAGATACGCAGTATTTT
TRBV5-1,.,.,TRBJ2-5,CASSRGRGETQYF,TGCGCCAGCAGTCGGGGAAGGGGGGAGACCCAGTACTTC
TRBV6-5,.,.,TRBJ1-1,CASSYEGGRLNTEAFF,TGTGCCAGCAGTTACGAAGGGGGTCGCCTGAACACTGAAGCTTTCTTT
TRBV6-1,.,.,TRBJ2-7,CASSETGYHEQYF,TGTGCCAGCAGTGAAACAGGGTACCACGAGCAGTACTTC
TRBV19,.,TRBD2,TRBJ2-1,CASSIRLANEQFF,TGTGCCAGTAGTATTCGACTAGCCAATGAGCAGTTCTTC
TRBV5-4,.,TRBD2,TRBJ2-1,CASSADGLAGVKDFNEQFF,TGTGCCAGCAGCGCGGACGGACTAGCGGGAGTCAAAGACTTCAATGAGCAGTTCTTC
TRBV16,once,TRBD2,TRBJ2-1,CASSQSAAGGPNEQFF,TGTGCCAGCAGCCAATCCGCAGCGGGAGGGCCGAATGAGCAGTTCTTC
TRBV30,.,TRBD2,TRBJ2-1,CASKGDYYNEQFF,TGTGCCTCAAAAGGGGACTACTACAATGAGCAGTTCTTC
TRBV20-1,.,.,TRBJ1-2,CSAMGPGGYTF,TGCAGTGCCATGGGGCCCGGTGGCTACACCTTC
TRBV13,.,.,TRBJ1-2,CASSLLDSPYYGYTF,TGTGCCAGCAGCTTATTGGACAGCCCATACTATGGCTACACCTTC
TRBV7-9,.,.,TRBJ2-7,CASSLGEARGYEQYF,TGTGCCAGCAGCTTAGGGGAGGCCAGAGGCTACGAGCAGTACTTC
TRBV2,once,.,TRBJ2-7,CASPASRSSYEQYF,TGTGCCAGCCCTGCTAGCAGAAGCTCCTACGAGCAGTACTTC
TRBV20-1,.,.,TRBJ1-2,CSARDIDGYTF,TGCAGTGCTAGAGATATAGATGGCTACACCTTC
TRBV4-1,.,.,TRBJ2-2,CASSPRVLGAANTGELFF,TGCGCCAGCAGCCCAAGGGTTTTGGGGGCCGCGAACACCGGGGAGCTGTTTTTT
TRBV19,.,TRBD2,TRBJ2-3,CASSLHGTSGDTQYF,TGTGCCAGTAGTCTACATGGGACTAGCGGGGATACGCAGTATTTT
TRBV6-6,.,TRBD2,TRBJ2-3,CASSARLAGGPDTQYF,TGTGCCAGCAGCGCGAGACTAGCGGGGGGGCCAGATACGCAGTATTTT
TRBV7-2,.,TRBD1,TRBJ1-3,CASSSRTGRNTIYF,TGTGCCAGCAGCTCCCGGACAGGGAGAAACACCATATATTTT
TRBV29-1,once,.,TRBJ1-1,CSGRQGTGTEAFF,TGCAGCGGTCGCCAGGGAACGGGTACTGAAGCTTTCTTT
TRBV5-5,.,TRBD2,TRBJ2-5,CASSLGGLGGFQETQYF,TGTGCCAGCAGCTTGGGGGGACTAGGGGGTTTCCAAGAGACCCAGTACTTC
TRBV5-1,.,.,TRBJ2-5,CASSLVISGEETQYF,TGCGCCAGCAGCTTGGTAATATCGGGGGAAGAGACCCAGTACTTC
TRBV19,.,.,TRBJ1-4,CASSTNSGNEKLFF,TGTGCCAGTAGTACCAACTCGGGTAATGAAAAACTGTTTTTT
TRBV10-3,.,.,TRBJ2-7,CAIRLESLPEQYF,TGTGCCATCAGGCTAGAGTCCCTCCCCGAGCAGTACTTC
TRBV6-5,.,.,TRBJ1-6,CASTLLRLSSPLHF,TGTGCCAGCACCCTTTTGAGGTTGAGTTCACCCCTCCACTTT
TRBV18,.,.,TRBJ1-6,CASSPRDSFVSLHF,TGTGCCAGCTCACCTAGAGACAGTTTTGTCTCCCTCCACTTT
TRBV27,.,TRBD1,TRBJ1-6,CASSFEAQGANSPLHF,TGTGCCAGCAGTTTCGAAGCTCAGGGGGCGAATTCACCCCTCCACTTT
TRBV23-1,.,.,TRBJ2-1,CASSHPGSPSYNEQFF,TGCGCCAGCAGTCATCCGGGATCTCCTTCCTACAATGAGCAGTTCTTC
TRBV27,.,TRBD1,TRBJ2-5,CASRAQGEETQYF,TGTGCCAGCAGGGCACAGGGGGAGGAGACCCAGTACTTC
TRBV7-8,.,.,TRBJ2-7,CASSLAADYEQYF,TGTGCCAGCAGCTTAGCGGCGGATTACGAGCAGTACTTC
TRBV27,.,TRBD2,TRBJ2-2,CATGPSGHTGELFF,TGTGCCACCGGCCCTAGCGGCCACACCGGGGAGCTGTTTTTT
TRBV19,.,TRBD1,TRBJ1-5,CASSPTRQGGNQPQHF,TGTGCCAGTAGTCCAACCCGACAGGGGGGAAATCAGCCCCAGCATTTT
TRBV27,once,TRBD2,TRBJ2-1,CASSPRLAGNNEQFF,TGTGCCAGCAGTCCTCGACTAGCGGGCAACAATGAGCAGTTCTTC
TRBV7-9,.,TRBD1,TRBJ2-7,CASSVTGGESPYEQYF,TGTGCCAGCAGCGTAACAGGGGGCGAATCCCCCTACGAGCAGTACTTC
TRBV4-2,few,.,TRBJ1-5,CASSPTEYQPQHF,TGTGCCAGCAGCCCGACAGAGTATCAGCCCCAGCATTTT
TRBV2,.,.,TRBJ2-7,CASSGGPYF,TGTGCCAGCAGTGGGGGGCCGTACTTC
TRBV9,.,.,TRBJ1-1,CASSVGDTEAFF,TGTGCCAGCAGCGTCGGAGACACTGAAGCTTTCTTT
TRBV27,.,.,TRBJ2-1,CASSFLPRDYNEQFF,TGTGCCAGCAGTTTTCTTCCCAGGGACTACAATGAGCAGTTCTTC
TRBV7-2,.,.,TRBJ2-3,CASSLKYGDTQYF,TGTGCCAGCAGCTTAAAATACGGAGATACGCAGTATTTT
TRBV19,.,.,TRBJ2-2,CASSSRVGIGIELFF,TGTGCCAGTAGTAGCAGGGTGGGAATTGGAATAGAGCTGTTTTTT
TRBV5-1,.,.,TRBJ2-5,CASSRARGETQYF,TGCGCCAGCAGCAGGGCGCGGGGAGAGACCCAGTACTTC
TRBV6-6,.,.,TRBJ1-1,CASSYRAEAFF,TGTGCCAGCAGTTACCGCGCTGAAGCTTTCTTT
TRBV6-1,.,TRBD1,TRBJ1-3,CASQGQGGNTIYF,TGTGCCAGCCAGGGACAGGGAGGAAACACCATATATTTT
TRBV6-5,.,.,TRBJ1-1,CASSRGGGSPEAFF,TGTGCCAGCAGTCGAGGAGGTGGAAGCCCTGAAGCTTTCTTT
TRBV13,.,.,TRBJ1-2,CASSPQVNYGYTF,TGTGCCAGCAGCCCCCAGGTTAACTATGGCTACACCTTC
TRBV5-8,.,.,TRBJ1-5,CASSIGQAISNQPQHF,TGTGCCAGCAGCATTGGCCAGGCGATTAGCAATCAGCCCCAGCATTTT